These T cell receptor beta chains were read from a single sample in a study of technical replicates of blood from several donors. Method: immunoSEQ multiplex PCR; TCRdb's copy keeps in-frame clones and lacks some. The sample consists of some 48,000 clones, about 90% of them appearing once. Sample: PBMCs. The receptors here all came from a human donor in good health. Some clones in this sample may be carry-over from other donors' samples. Each CDR3 is given with its conserved first and last residue. Fields, in order: V gene, D gene, J gene, clone size, CDR3 DNA, CDR3 protein. The D gene is left open where the match is weak. For some rows the clone size is stated as once, few or many, or as a class when expanded; others skip it.

v_gene: TRBV6-1; d_gene: .; j_gene: TRBJ1-6; abundance: once; CDR3nt: TGTGCCAGCAGTGGGAACAGGGTGGGATCACCCCTCCACTTT; CDR3aa: CASSGNRVGSPLHF
v_gene: TRBV4-3; d_gene: .; j_gene: TRBJ1-2; abundance: few; CDR3nt: TGCGCCAGCAGCCCCCGGACTCTTCCTTCCTCCGGTGGCTACACCTTC; CDR3aa: CASSPRTLPSSGGYTF
v_gene: TRBV7-2; d_gene: .; j_gene: TRBJ2-5; abundance: .; CDR3nt: TGTGCCAGCAGCCACTTGTCTGTTCAAGAGACCCAGTACTTC; CDR3aa: CASSHLSVQETQYF
v_gene: TRBV11-2; d_gene: .; j_gene: TRBJ2-3; abundance: once; CDR3nt: TGTGCCAGCAGCCTTAGCGCAGATACGCAGTATTTT; CDR3aa: CASSLSADTQYF
v_gene: TRBV30; d_gene: TRBD1; j_gene: TRBJ2-6; abundance: .; CDR3nt: TGTGCCTTAAACACCGGGACAGTCTCTGGGGCCAACGTCCTGACTTTC; CDR3aa: CALNTGTVSGANVLTF
v_gene: TRBV5-1; d_gene: TRBD1; j_gene: TRBJ1-2; abundance: few; CDR3nt: TGCGCCAGCAGCTTGGATACAGGGGTCGGTGGCTACACCTTC; CDR3aa: CASSLDTGVGGYTF
v_gene: TRBV25-1; d_gene: .; j_gene: TRBJ2-7; abundance: .; CDR3nt: TGTGCCAGCAGTGAATGGGGGGGGCAATACGAGCAGTACTTC; CDR3aa: CASSEWGGQYEQYF
v_gene: TRBV14; d_gene: TRBD2; j_gene: TRBJ2-5; abundance: .; CDR3nt: TGTGCCAGCAGCCAAGATTTGGTGAGGGGGCTAGCGGGAGAGATCCAAGAGACCCAGTACTTC; CDR3aa: CASSQDLVRGLAGEIQETQYF
v_gene: TRBV14; d_gene: TRBD1; j_gene: TRBJ1-5; abundance: .; CDR3nt: TGTGCCAGCAGCCAAGAGGTCGGATCGACAGGGGTCGTTAGCAATCAGCCCCAGCATTTT; CDR3aa: CASSQEVGSTGVVSNQPQHF
v_gene: TRBV2; d_gene: .; j_gene: TRBJ2-7; abundance: .; CDR3nt: TGTGCCAGCTGCTCCGGGTCCTCCTACGAGCAGTACTTC; CDR3aa: CASCSGSSYEQYF
v_gene: TRBV6-5; d_gene: .; j_gene: TRBJ1-2; abundance: .; CDR3nt: TGTGCCAGCAGTTACGGAGGAAACGGGGACTATGGCTACACCTTC; CDR3aa: CASSYGGNGDYGYTF
v_gene: TRBV7-6; d_gene: .; j_gene: TRBJ2-7; abundance: .; CDR3nt: TGTGCCAGCAGCTCTCCTTTCCAGGCCGAGCAGTACTTC; CDR3aa: CASSSPFQAEQYF
v_gene: TRBV12-5; d_gene: .; j_gene: TRBJ2-7; abundance: .; CDR3nt: TGTGCTAGTGGTTTGGTACTTGGGCAGAAAGGCTACGAGCAGTACTTC; CDR3aa: CASGLVLGQKGYEQYF
v_gene: TRBV7-9; d_gene: TRBD2; j_gene: TRBJ2-7; abundance: .; CDR3nt: TGTGCCAGCAGCTTAGCGGGACTAATCTACGAGCAGTACTTC; CDR3aa: CASSLAGLIYEQYF
v_gene: TRBV7-7; d_gene: .; j_gene: TRBJ1-1; abundance: .; CDR3nt: TGTGCCAGCAGCTTGAGGGTTGGCACTGAAGCTTTCTTT; CDR3aa: CASSLRVGTEAFF
v_gene: TRBV6-6; d_gene: TRBD1; j_gene: TRBJ1-1; abundance: .; CDR3nt: TGTGCCAGCAGTAAACCCCGGACAGGTCCTGAAGCTTTCTTT; CDR3aa: CASSKPRTGPEAFF
v_gene: TRBV5-6; d_gene: .; j_gene: TRBJ1-1; abundance: .; CDR3nt: TGTGCCAGCAGCCGGATGGGGTCAGGGAATACTGAAGCTTTCTTT; CDR3aa: CASSRMGSGNTEAFF
v_gene: TRBV6-5; d_gene: TRBD2; j_gene: TRBJ2-1; abundance: .; CDR3nt: TGTGCCAGCAGATCTCGTAGACTAGCGGTAAATGAGCAGTTCTTC; CDR3aa: CASRSRRLAVNEQFF
v_gene: TRBV6-1; d_gene: TRBD1; j_gene: TRBJ1-1; abundance: .; CDR3nt: TGTGCCAGCAGTTGGGACAGGGGGGACACTGAAGCTTTCTTT; CDR3aa: CASSWDRGDTEAFF
v_gene: TRBV5-8; d_gene: .; j_gene: TRBJ1-1; abundance: once; CDR3nt: TGTGCCAGCAGCGCCCGAACCAGGATGAACACTGAAGCTTTCTTT; CDR3aa: CASSARTRMNTEAFF
v_gene: TRBV21-1; d_gene: .; j_gene: TRBJ1-2; abundance: once; CDR3nt: TGTGCCAGCAGCAAACGTTTAGTTCGGCGGGTCGGAACTAAACCTCAAATAACCTTC; CDR3aa: CASSKRLVRRVGTKPQITF
v_gene: TRBV6-6; d_gene: TRBD1; j_gene: TRBJ2-1; abundance: .; CDR3nt: TGTGCCAGCAGTTGGGACAGCACGTACAATGAGCAGTTCTTC; CDR3aa: CASSWDSTYNEQFF
v_gene: TRBV14; d_gene: .; j_gene: TRBJ2-7; abundance: .; CDR3nt: TGTGCCAGCAGCCTAATCAGGGGTTCCGGGCAGTACTTC; CDR3aa: CASSLIRGSGQYF
v_gene: TRBV13; d_gene: .; j_gene: TRBJ1-4; abundance: .; CDR3nt: TGTGCCAGCAGCTTATATTCAACTAATGAAAAACTGTTTTTT; CDR3aa: CASSLYSTNEKLFF
v_gene: TRBV2; d_gene: TRBD2; j_gene: TRBJ2-7; abundance: .; CDR3nt: TGTGCCAGCATGGCGGGGGTCGAGGTTCGGCAGTACTTC; CDR3aa: CASMAGVEVRQYF
v_gene: TRBV4-1; d_gene: .; j_gene: TRBJ1-1; abundance: .; CDR3nt: TGCGCCAGCAGCCAAGTCGCGGGGGGGCAGGACACTGAAGCTTTCTTT; CDR3aa: CASSQVAGGQDTEAFF
v_gene: TRBV6-1; d_gene: TRBD1; j_gene: TRBJ2-5; abundance: .; CDR3nt: TGTGCCAGCAGTGGAAAGACAGGGCTGGAGACCCAGTACTTC; CDR3aa: CASSGKTGLETQYF
v_gene: TRBV29-1; d_gene: .; j_gene: TRBJ1-2; abundance: .; CDR3nt: TGCAGCGTTGGACGGGGGGGCAACTATGGCTACACCTTC; CDR3aa: CSVGRGGNYGYTF
v_gene: TRBV7-6; d_gene: .; j_gene: TRBJ1-6; abundance: .; CDR3nt: TGTGCCAGCAGCTTTGAGAAGTATAATTCACCCCTCCACTTT; CDR3aa: CASSFEKYNSPLHF
v_gene: TRBV30; d_gene: TRBD2; j_gene: TRBJ2-1; abundance: .; CDR3nt: TGTGCCTGGAGGATGCGCGGGAGTATCGATGAGCAGTTCTTC; CDR3aa: CAWRMRGSIDEQFF
v_gene: TRBV9; d_gene: .; j_gene: TRBJ2-2; abundance: .; CDR3nt: TGTGCCAGCAGCGTAAGCAGGGCTGGGACCGGGGAGCTGTTTTTT; CDR3aa: CASSVSRAGTGELFF
v_gene: TRBV4-1; d_gene: TRBD1; j_gene: TRBJ1-2; abundance: .; CDR3nt: TGCGCCAGCAGCCAGGGCGGGACAGGGGGCAACTATGGCTACACCTTC; CDR3aa: CASSQGGTGGNYGYTF
v_gene: TRBV12-5; d_gene: TRBD1; j_gene: TRBJ2-7; abundance: .; CDR3nt: TGTGCTAGTGGTTTTACCGGGACAGGCCTAGTCGTCGGTTACGAGCAGTACTTC; CDR3aa: CASGFTGTGLVVGYEQYF
v_gene: TRBV4-3; d_gene: .; j_gene: TRBJ1-6; abundance: .; CDR3nt: TGCGCCAGCAGCCAAGATGGAGGGCTCACACCCCTCCACTTT; CDR3aa: CASSQDGGLTPLHF
v_gene: TRBV5-1; d_gene: TRBD2; j_gene: TRBJ2-1; abundance: .; CDR3nt: TGCGCCAGCAGGAGCGGGATGGGGAATGAGCAGTTCTTC; CDR3aa: CASRSGMGNEQFF
v_gene: TRBV18; d_gene: TRBD1; j_gene: TRBJ1-1; abundance: .; CDR3nt: TGTGCCAGCCGACAGGGCAGGAACACTGAAGCTTTCTTT; CDR3aa: CASRQGRNTEAFF
v_gene: TRBV30; d_gene: .; j_gene: TRBJ1-2; abundance: .; CDR3nt: TGTGCCTGGAGGCGGGGGTATGGCTACACCTTC; CDR3aa: CAWRRGYGYTF
v_gene: TRBV7-2; d_gene: .; j_gene: TRBJ1-2; abundance: .; CDR3nt: TGTGCCAGCAGCTTAGAGGGCAGGGGAGTTGTCTATGGCTACACCTTC; CDR3aa: CASSLEGRGVVYGYTF
v_gene: TRBV12-5; d_gene: .; j_gene: TRBJ1-2; abundance: .; CDR3nt: TGTGCTAGTGGTTTGGTAGAAGGGGCCAGCACCTTC; CDR3aa: CASGLVEGASTF
v_gene: TRBV14; d_gene: TRBD2; j_gene: TRBJ2-3; abundance: .; CDR3nt: TGTGCCAGCAGCCGGAGGACTAGCGGGATGGGCACAGATACGCAGTATTTT; CDR3aa: CASSRRTSGMGTDTQYF
v_gene: TRBV19; d_gene: TRBD1; j_gene: TRBJ2-7; abundance: .; CDR3nt: TGTGCCAGTAGCGACGGACAGGGAGCCTACGAGCAGTACTTC; CDR3aa: CASSDGQGAYEQYF
v_gene: TRBV4-2; d_gene: .; j_gene: TRBJ1-2; abundance: .; CDR3nt: TGTGCCAGCAGCCAAGGTCTTGGCTACACCTTC; CDR3aa: CASSQGLGYTF
v_gene: TRBV18; d_gene: .; j_gene: TRBJ1-1; abundance: few; CDR3nt: TGTGCCAGCTCCTTGAGGAACACTGAAGCTTTCTTT; CDR3aa: CASSLRNTEAFF
v_gene: TRBV7-3; d_gene: .; j_gene: TRBJ2-3; abundance: .; CDR3nt: TGTGCCAGCAGCCCCAGGGTTGCCCGCTCCACAGATACGCAGTATTTT; CDR3aa: CASSPRVARSTDTQYF
v_gene: TRBV6-6; d_gene: .; j_gene: TRBJ1-2; abundance: once; CDR3nt: TGTGCCAGCAGTTACTCTTACAGCTACACCTTC; CDR3aa: CASSYSYSYTF
v_gene: TRBV5-4; d_gene: .; j_gene: TRBJ1-2; abundance: .; CDR3nt: TGTGCCAGCAGCTTGGTGAGGGAGGATTGGTACACCTTC; CDR3aa: CASSLVREDWYTF